This TCR beta chain appears in the sequencing data of a study of T cell responses to AZD1222 COVID-19 vaccine. About this clone itself: Antigen unknown.

Broader study findings: Unmutated regions of variants are reportedly targeted by nearly half of spike-specific TCRs.

Clones were read by immunoSEQ multiplex PCR, and TCRdb kept only the in-frame ones, dropping some. The table shows around 150,000 clones, with under 95% occurring only once. Trimming removed 0 bases from V and 2 bases from J, with 17 bases in between. The germline V gene encodes CDR1 SGHVS and CDR2 FNYEAQ. The CDR3 is 18 amino acids. Source: peripheral blood, taken on day 0 of AZD1222 vaccination. This clonotype was obtained from an adult in good health. The V call is TRBV7-6, the J call TRBJ1-3, with D tentatively TRBD1 (6 bases). Written as DNA, the CDR3 is TGTGCCAGCAGCTTAGCCCTACAGGGAGACTTTACTGGAAACACCATATATTTT. Encoded protein: CASSLALQGDFTGNTIYF.